This is a list of T cell receptor beta chains from one sample in a study of liver allograft versus peripheral blood T cells. TCRdb used MiXCR to reprocess the reads, holding one entry per CDR3 protein. The table includes some 16,000 distinct CDR3 sequences, more than 20% detected once. The receptors derive from a human patient who had a liver transplant. These T cells may partly come from the graft donor. Each CDR3 is given with its conserved first and last residue. D genes are given only for firm matches. Only part of the rows carry a size: once, few, many, or a class if the clone is expanded.

16	TRBV30	TRBJ2-3	NA	TRBD2	TGTGCCTTCACGCCAAAGACTAGCGCTAGCACAGATACGCAGTATTTT	CAFTPKTSASTDTQYF
12	TRBV27	TRBJ2-3	many	NA	TGTGCCAGCAGTTTGCAAGGGGTCCACCAGTATTTT	CASSLQGVHQYF
15	TRBV6-5	TRBJ1-1	NA	NA	TGTGCCAGCACCGCCGGGTGGGGGGCGGCCACTGAAGCTTTCTTT	CASTAGWGAATEAFF
15	TRBV12-3/TRBV12-4	TRBJ1-6	NA	NA	TGTGCCAGCAGTCAAGTCCTGCAGGGCGGATCACCCCTCCACTTT	CASSQVLQGGSPLHF
14	TRBV18	TRBJ1-6	medium-sized	NA	TGTGCCAGCTCACCAAAGACTTCTCCTTCACCCCTCCACTTT	CASSPKTSPSPLHF
20	TRBV19	TRBJ1-5	NA	NA	TGTGCCAGTAGTCCTCAAAGTTGGGACCCCAGAGGAGGTGACCATCAGCCCCAGCATTTT	CASSPQSWDPRGGDHQPQHF
15	TRBV13	TRBJ1-6	medium-sized	NA	TGTGCCAGCAGCTTAGAGACAGGCTATAATTCACCCCTCCACTTT	CASSLETGYNSPLHF
17	TRBV10-3	TRBJ2-3	medium-sized	TRBD2	TGTGCCATCAGTGAGACTAGCGGGACGACTAGCACAGATACGCAGTATTTT	CAISETSGTTSTDTQYF
17	TRBV6-5	TRBJ2-1	NA	TRBD2	TGTGCCAGCAGTTACTCGTTAGGGAGGGAGGAGTACAATGAGCAGTTCTTC	CASSYSLGREEYNEQFF
11	TRBV5-4	TRBJ2-7	few	NA	TGTGCCAGCAGCTTCAACTACGAGCAGTACTTC	CASSFNYEQYF
15	TRBV19	TRBJ1-1	few	TRBD1	TGTGCCAGCAGGACAGGGGGCGCGTTTGGCTCTGAAGCTTTCTTT	CASRTGGAFGSEAFF
13	TRBV7-2	TRBJ1-4	few	NA	TGTGCCAGCAGCTTAGAACCAAATGAAAAACTGTTTTTT	CASSLEPNEKLFF
15	TRBV27	TRBJ1-1	few	NA	TGTGCCAGCAGTTTTTATTTAGGGGGGGGGGCTGAAGCTTTCTTT	CASSFYLGGGAEAFF
14	TRBV27	TRBJ1-1	medium-sized	NA	TGTGCCAGCAGTACAGGGCTTGGGTACACTGAAGCTTTCTTT	CASSTGLGYTEAFF
15	TRBV20-1	TRBJ2-7	NA	NA	TGCAGTGCTCTAACTAGCTTAGGAGGCATAGAGGAGCAGTACTTC	CSALTSLGGIEEQYF
12	TRBV28	TRBJ1-4	NA	NA	TGTGCCAGCAGTTTGAGGAATGAAAAACTGTTTTTT	CASSLRNEKLFF
13	TRBV20-1	TRBJ2-1	few	NA	TGCAGTGCCGTGGGGCAGGGTCAGAATGAGCAGTTCTTC	CSAVGQGQNEQFF
16	TRBV28	TRBJ2-7	few	NA	TGTGCCAGCACTCAAGCCGGGCAGAGAAGCTCCTACGAGCAGTACTTC	CASTQAGQRSSYEQYF
13	TRBV7-9	TRBJ1-1	NA	NA	TGTGCCAGCAGCTTAGTTGCGAACACTGAAGCTTTCTTT	CASSLVANTEAFF
11	TRBV6-5	TRBJ1-2	NA	NA	TGTGCCAGCGGGGCGAGAATAGGCTACACCTTC	CASGARIGYTF
12	TRBV20-1	TRBJ1-6	few	NA	TGCAGTGCTACGGTCGGGAATTCACCCCTCCACTTT	CSATVGNSPLHF
15	TRBV6-1	TRBJ2-3	NA	NA	TGTGCCAGCAGCGATCAGGGGTTTCGCACAGATACGCAGTATTTT	CASSDQGFRTDTQYF
13	TRBV6-6	TRBJ1-2	few	NA	TGTGCCAGCAGTTACCGTGACAGTACGGGGATATACTTC	CASSYRDSTGIYF
15	TRBV27	TRBJ1-2	many	NA	TGTGCCAGCAGTCCCCTGGCAGCGTCTAACTATGGCTACACCTTC	CASSPLAASNYGYTF
12	TRBV29-1	TRBJ1-1	medium-sized	NA	TGCAGCGTTTATGACGGCAACACTGAAGCTTTCTTT	CSVYDGNTEAFF
13	TRBV13	TRBJ2-3	medium-sized	NA	TGTGCCAGCAGCTCTCCGGTGACCTATACGCAGTATTTT	CASSSPVTYTQYF